A selection of T cell receptor beta chains follows, all from one sample in a study of T cells expressing NK-cell markers. TCRdb processed the 5' RACE reads again and assigns one entry to each CDR3 protein, with no DNA. The sample totals 500,000 to 700,000 distinct CDR3 sequences. Specimen: blood T cells: a sorted CD56 or NKG2C T cell subset, CD4+ or CD8+ T cells, or bulk PBMC T cells (not recorded which). The receptors were sampled from a young man in good health. Both conserved end residues are part of each CDR3.

TRBJ2-5,TRBV6-5,CASSYPGVAGEGTIETQYF
TRBJ1-2,TRBV20-1,CSARDLGDTYYGYTF
TRBJ1-5,TRBV4-3,CASSQDWPYGGNQPQHF
TRBJ2-1,TRBV29-1,CVLGHALSGEQFF
TRBJ2-3,TRBV15,CATGGLTLANTDTQYF
TRBJ1-5,TRBV27,CASSLMGRSNQPQHF
TRBJ2-2,TRBV5-1,CATKGTVITGELFF
TRBJ2-5,TRBV7-9,CASSRPPGHAVLDPQYF
TRBJ2-5,TRBV10-3,CAIKGDRGKRETQYF
TRBJ2-3,TRBV5-1,CASSLALPGGADTQYF
TRBJ2-1,TRBV7-9,CASSLGTGGGNEQFF
TRBJ2-1,TRBV10-3,CAISNGLAGASGEQFF
TRBJ1-2,TRBV29-1,CSVPGGEYGYTF
TRBJ2-3,TRBV27,CASSLLGATVITDTQYF
TRBJ2-4,TRBV5-6,CASSFGQTRLAKNIQYF
TRBJ2-5,TRBV5-5,CASSPGRGQETQYF
TRBJ2-2,TRBV7-9,CASSLTSGTGGGELFF
TRBJ2-1,TRBV4-1,CASSHMGTGAEQFF
TRBJ2-7,TRBV4-2,CASSQDPASGVRYEQYF
TRBJ2-2,TRBV25-1,CASSDSRRNTGELFF
TRBJ2-7,TRBV7-9,CASSRTGTNTYEQYF
TRBJ2-2,TRBV3-1,CASSQNLAGELFF
TRBJ1-5,TRBV20-1,CSYMVAEGQPQHF
TRBJ2-5,TRBV12-5,CASGLALGDRGSGPQETQYF
TRBJ2-1,TRBV5-5,CASNPLRASLYNEQFF
TRBJ1-5,TRBV21-1,CASSKRPVRYSNQPQHF
TRBJ1-5,TRBV6-1,CASSAKTGSQPQHF
TRBJ2-5,TRBV12-3/TRBV12-4,CASSHRLAGDVGETQYF
TRBJ1-1,TRBV5-1,CASSYGQQLNTEAFF
TRBJ1-4,TRBV27,CASSSRQGWDEKLFF
TRBJ2-1,TRBV5-1,CASSLGRLGDRVFYNEQFF
TRBJ2-2,TRBV2,CASRAPGQGNTGELFF
TRBJ1-5,TRBV6-1,CASTPTPGFNQPQHF
TRBJ2-3,TRBV2,CASPGLATDTQYF
TRBJ2-2,TRBV5-4,CASSLASGTRTGELFF
TRBJ2-7,TRBV28,CASKSPFREQYF
TRBJ2-5,TRBV5-1,CASRWTSGSLETQYF
TRBJ2-5,TRBV28,CASSSPTIPRVGTQYF
TRBJ1-2,TRBV20-1,CSAPGDSFYGYTF
TRBJ2-3,TRBV5-1,CASSPGRSGSTDTQYF
TRBJ1-1,TRBV29-1,CSDFEGTEAFF
TRBJ2-4,TRBV4-3,CASSQVASGGVVIQYF
TRBJ2-2,TRBV6-5,CASSYDAGVVVPGELFF
TRBJ2-5,TRBV4-2,CASSQVGLADEETQYF
TRBJ1-1,TRBV3-1,CASSSRTGRAFF
TRBJ1-4,TRBV5-1,CASSYGGSNEKLFF
TRBJ2-2,TRBV2,CASRAPGQGASGELFF